This TCR beta chain was sequenced during a study of cytomegalovirus exposure and HLA in healthy donors. Whole-study context: Approximately 180 million T cells yielded some 100 million unique TCR beta sequences, as an earlier analysis found.

CDR1 is SGDLS, CDR2 YYNGEE, per germline. J gave up 8 bases and V 3 bases, and 7 bases lay outside the gene matches. The CDR3 spans 15 residues. 13 Jbeta primers and 60 Vbeta primers were used for the PCR. Measured with immunoSEQ multiplex PCR; TCRdb has only the in-frame clones, and not every one. The top ten clones hold roughly an eighth of a sample with over 90,000 clones, roughly 74% of them seen once. The clonotype originates from a woman in her 70s in good health and CMV-seropositive. Sequencing input: PBMCs. This chain connects TRBV9 to TRBJ2-1; TRBD2 matches 11 bases. The DNA for the CDR3 is TGTGCCAGCAGCGGGGATCTAGCGGGAGGACATGAGCAGTTCTTC. Translation gives CASSGDLAGGHEQFF. Full variable domain (remainder filled in from reference TRBV9 and TRBJ2-1): DSGVTQTPKHLITATGQRVTLRCSPRSGDLSVYWYQQSLDQGLQFLIQYYNGEERAKGNILERFSAQQFPDLHSELNLSSLELGDSALYFCASSGDLAGGHEQFFGPGTRLTVL.